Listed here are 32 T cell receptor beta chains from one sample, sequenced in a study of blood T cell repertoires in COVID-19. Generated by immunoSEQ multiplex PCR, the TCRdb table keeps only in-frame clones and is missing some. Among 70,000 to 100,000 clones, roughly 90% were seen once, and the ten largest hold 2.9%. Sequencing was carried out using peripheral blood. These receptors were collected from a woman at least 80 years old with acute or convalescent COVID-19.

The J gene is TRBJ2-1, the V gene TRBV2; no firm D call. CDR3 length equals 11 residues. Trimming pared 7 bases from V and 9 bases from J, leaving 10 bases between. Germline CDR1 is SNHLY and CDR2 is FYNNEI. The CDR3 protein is CASTLFFEQFF. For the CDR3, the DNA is TGTGCCAGCACGTTGTTTTTTGAGCAGTTCTTC.

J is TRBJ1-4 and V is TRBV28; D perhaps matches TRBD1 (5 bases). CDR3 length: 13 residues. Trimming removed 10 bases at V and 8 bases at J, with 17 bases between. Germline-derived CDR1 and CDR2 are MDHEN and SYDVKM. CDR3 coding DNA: TGTGCCACAAGGGGCGGCAAACCAGAAAAACTGTTTTTT. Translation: CATRGGKPEKLFF.

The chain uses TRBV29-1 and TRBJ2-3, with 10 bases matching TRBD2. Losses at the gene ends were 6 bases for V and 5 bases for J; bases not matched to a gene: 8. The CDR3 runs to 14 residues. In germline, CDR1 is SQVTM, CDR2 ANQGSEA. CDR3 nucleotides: TGCAGCGTCTGCCTAGCGGGAGTGATAGATACGCAGTATTTT. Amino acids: CSVCLAGVIDTQYF.

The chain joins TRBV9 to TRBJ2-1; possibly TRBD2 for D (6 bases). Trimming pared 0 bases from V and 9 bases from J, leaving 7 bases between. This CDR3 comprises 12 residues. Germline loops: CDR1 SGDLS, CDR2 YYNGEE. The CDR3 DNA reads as TGTGCCAGCAGCGTAGGGGGGGTTGAGCAGTTCTTC. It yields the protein CASSVGGVEQFF.

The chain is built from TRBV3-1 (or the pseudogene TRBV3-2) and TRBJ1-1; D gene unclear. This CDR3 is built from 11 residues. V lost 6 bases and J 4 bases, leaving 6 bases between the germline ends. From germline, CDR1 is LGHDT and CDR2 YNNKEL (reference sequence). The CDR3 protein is CASSHTTEAFF. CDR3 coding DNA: TGTGCCAGCAGTCACACCACTGAAGCTTTCTTT.

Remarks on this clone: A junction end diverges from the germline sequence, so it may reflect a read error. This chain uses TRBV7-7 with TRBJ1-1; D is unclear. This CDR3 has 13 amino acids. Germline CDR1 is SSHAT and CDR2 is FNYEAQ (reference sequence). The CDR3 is CASSLTENTEAFF. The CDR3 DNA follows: TGTGCTAGCAGCTTAACAGAGAACACTGAAGCTTTCTTT.

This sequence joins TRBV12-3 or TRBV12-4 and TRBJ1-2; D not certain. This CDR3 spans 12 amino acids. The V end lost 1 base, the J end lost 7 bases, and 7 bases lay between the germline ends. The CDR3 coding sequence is TGTGCCAGCAGTTTAGACGGCGGTGGCTACACCTTC. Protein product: CASSLDGGGYTF.

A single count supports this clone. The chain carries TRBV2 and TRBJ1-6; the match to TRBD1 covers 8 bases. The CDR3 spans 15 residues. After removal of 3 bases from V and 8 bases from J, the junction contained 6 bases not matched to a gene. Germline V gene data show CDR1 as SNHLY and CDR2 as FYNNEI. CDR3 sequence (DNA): TGTGCCAGCAGTGAGACAGGGGAAAACTATTCACCCCTCCACTTT. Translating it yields CASSETGENYSPLHF.

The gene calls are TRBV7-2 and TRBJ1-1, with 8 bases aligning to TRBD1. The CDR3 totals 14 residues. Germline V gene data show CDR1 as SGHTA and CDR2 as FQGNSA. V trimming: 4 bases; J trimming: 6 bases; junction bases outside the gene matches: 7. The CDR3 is CASSSTGEIAEAFF. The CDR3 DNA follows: TGTGCCAGCAGCTCGACAGGGGAGATTGCTGAAGCTTTCTTT.

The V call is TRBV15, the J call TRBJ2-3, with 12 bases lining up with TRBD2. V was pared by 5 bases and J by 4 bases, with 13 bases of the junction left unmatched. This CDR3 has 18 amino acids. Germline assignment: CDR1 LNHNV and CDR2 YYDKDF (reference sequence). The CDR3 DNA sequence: TGTGCCACCAGCCGCGGACTAGCGGGGTCGCCTTGGGCAGATACGCAGTATTTT. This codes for CATSRGLAGSPWADTQYF.

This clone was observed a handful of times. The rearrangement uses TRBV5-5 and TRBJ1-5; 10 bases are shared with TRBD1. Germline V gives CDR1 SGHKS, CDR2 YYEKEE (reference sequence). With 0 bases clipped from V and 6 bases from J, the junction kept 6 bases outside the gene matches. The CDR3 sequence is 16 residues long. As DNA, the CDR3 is TGTGCCAGCAGCTTGGTTCCGACAGGGGGCATTCAGCCCCAGCATTTT. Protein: CASSLVPTGGIQPQHF.

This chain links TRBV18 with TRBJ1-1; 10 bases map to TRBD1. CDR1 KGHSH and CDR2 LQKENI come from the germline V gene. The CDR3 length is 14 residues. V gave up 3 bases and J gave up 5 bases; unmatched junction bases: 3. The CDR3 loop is CASSPRTGGTEAFF. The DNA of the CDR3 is TGTGCCAGCTCACCTAGGACAGGGGGGACTGAAGCTTTCTTT.

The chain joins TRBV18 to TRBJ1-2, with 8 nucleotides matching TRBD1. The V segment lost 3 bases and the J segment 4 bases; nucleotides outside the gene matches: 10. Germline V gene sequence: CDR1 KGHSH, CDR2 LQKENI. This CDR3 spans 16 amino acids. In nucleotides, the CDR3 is TGTGCCAGCTCACCCAATCTACAGGGGGACGGCTATGGCTACACCTTC. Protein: CASSPNLQGDGYGYTF.

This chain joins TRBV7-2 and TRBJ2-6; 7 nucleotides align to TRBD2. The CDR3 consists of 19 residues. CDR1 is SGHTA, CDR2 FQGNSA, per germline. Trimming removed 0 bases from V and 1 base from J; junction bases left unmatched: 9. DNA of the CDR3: TGTGCCAGCAGCTTAGCTTTAGGACTAGTGAAGTCTGGGGCCAACGTCCTGACTTTC. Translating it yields CASSLALGLVKSGANVLTF.

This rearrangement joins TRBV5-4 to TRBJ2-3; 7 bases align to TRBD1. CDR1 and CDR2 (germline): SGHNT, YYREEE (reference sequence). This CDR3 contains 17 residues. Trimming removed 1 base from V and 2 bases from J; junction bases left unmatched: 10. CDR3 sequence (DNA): TGTGCCAGCAGCTTGTTTATAGGGGGCCCGCACACAGATACGCAGTATTTT. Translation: CASSLFIGGPHTDTQYF.

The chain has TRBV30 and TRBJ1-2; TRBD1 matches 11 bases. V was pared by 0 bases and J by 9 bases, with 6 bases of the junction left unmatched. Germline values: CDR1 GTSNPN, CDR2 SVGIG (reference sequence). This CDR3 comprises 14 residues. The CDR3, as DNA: TGTGCCTGGAGTGTAGCCGGACAGGGGGCTCGCTACACCTTC. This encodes CAWSVAGQGARYTF.

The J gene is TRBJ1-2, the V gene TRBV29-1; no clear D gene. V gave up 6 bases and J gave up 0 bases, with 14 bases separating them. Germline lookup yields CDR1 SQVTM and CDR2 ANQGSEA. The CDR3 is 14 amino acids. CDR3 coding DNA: TGCAGCGTCCTTACCGATTTAGCTAACTATGGCTACACCTTC. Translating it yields CSVLTDLANYGYTF.

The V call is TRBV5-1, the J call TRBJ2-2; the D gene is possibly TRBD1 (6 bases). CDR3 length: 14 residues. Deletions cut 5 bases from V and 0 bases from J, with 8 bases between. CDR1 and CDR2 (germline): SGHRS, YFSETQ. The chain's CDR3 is CASRQGPNTGELFF. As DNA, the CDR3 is TGCGCCAGCAGACAGGGACCGAACACCGGGGAGCTGTTTTTT.

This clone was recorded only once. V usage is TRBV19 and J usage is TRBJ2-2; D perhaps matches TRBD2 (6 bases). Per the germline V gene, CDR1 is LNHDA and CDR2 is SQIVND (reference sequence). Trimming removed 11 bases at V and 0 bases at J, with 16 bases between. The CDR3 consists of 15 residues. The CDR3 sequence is CARPPGGTNTGELFF. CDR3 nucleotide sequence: TGTGCCCGCCCCCCGGGCGGGACGAACACCGGGGAGCTGTTTTTT.

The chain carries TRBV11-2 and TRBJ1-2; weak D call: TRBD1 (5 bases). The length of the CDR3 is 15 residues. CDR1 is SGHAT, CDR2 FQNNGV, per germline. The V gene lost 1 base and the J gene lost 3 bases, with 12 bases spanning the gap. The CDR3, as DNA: TGTGCCAGCAGCTTAGTCCCTCAGGGATACTATGGCTACACCTTC. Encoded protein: CASSLVPQGYYGYTF.

The CDR3 is CASSQDQEGRIAKNIQYF. The CDR3 DNA reads TGTGCCAGCAGCCAAGATCAGGAGGGGAGAATAGCCAAAAACATTCAGTACTTC. The V call is TRBV4-2, the J call TRBJ2-4; weak D call: TRBD2 (6 bases). Looked up from germline, CDR1 is LGHNA and CDR2 is YNFKEQ. V lost 0 bases, J lost 0 bases, and 15 bases lay in between. This CDR3 is built from 18 residues.

CDR3 sequence reads: CAWSADTVTEAFF. The DNA of the CDR3 is TGTGCCTGGAGTGCAGACACTGTCACTGAAGCTTTCTTT. The V gene is TRBV30, the J gene TRBJ1-1; no reliable D call. Per the germline V gene, CDR1 is GTSNPN and CDR2 is SVGIG (reference sequence). This CDR3 contains 13 residues. V was clipped by 1 base and J by 4 bases, with 10 bases between them.

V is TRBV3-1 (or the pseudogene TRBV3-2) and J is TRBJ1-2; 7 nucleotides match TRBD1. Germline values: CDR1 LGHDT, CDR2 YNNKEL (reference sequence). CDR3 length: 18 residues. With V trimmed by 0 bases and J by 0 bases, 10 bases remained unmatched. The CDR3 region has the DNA TGTGCCAGCAGCCAAGATCTAGGGGGCGGGATAGCTAACTATGGCTACACCTTC. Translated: CASSQDLGGGIANYGYTF.

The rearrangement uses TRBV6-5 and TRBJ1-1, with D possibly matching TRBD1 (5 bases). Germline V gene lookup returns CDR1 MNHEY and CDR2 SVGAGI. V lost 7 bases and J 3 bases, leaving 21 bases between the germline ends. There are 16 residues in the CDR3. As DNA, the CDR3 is TGTGCCAGCATCTACTCGGCTGGGGGGGGTGACACTGAAGCTTTCTTT. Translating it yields CASIYSAGGGDTEAFF.

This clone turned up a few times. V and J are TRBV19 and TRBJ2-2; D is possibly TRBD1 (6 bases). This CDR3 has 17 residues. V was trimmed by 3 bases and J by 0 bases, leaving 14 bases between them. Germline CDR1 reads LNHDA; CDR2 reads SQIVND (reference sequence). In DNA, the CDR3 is TGTGCCAGTAGTATCTTAGCAGGGGTTTCGAACACCGGGGAGCTGTTTTTT. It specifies CASSILAGVSNTGELFF.

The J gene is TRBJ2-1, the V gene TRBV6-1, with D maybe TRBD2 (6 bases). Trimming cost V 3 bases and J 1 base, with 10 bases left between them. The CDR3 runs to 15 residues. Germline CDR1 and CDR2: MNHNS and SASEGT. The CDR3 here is CASSEVAESYNEQFF. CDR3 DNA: TGTGCCAGCAGTGAGGTAGCGGAATCCTACAATGAGCAGTTCTTC.

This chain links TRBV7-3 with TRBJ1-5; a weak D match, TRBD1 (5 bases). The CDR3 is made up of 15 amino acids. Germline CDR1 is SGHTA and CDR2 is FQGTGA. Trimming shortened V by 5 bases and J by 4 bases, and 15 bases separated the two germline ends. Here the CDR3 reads CASSPAGGPNQPQHF. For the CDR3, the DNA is TGTGCCAGCAGCCCGGCGGGGGGTCCGAATCAGCCCCAGCATTTT.

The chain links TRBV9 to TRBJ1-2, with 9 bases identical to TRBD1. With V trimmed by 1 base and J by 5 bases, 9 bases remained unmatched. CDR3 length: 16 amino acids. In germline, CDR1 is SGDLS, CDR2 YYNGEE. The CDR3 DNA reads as TGTGCCAGCAGCGTATCCTCACAGGGGGCAGGGTATGGCTACACCTTC. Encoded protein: CASSVSSQGAGYGYTF.

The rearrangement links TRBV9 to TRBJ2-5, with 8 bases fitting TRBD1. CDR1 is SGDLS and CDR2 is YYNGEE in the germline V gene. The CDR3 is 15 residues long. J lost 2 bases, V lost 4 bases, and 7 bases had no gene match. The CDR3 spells CASSTRTGWQETQYF. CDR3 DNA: TGTGCCAGCAGCACCCGGACAGGGTGGCAAGAGACCCAGTACTTC.

The CDR3 DNA sequence: TGTGCCAGCAGCCTGCATAGCGGGGTCCCGTACAATGAGCAGTTCTTC. Translation: CASSLHSGVPYNEQFF. The chain combines TRBV7-8 with TRBJ2-1; 8 nucleotides align to TRBD2. The CDR3 length is 16 residues. From germline, CDR1 is SGHVS and CDR2 FQNEAQ. V trimming: 5 bases; J trimming: 4 bases; junction bases outside the gene matches: 10.

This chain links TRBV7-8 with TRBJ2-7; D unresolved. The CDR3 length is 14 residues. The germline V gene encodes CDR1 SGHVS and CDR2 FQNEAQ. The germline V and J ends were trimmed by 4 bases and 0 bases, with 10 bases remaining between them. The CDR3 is CASSSMSVSYEQYF. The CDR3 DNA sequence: TGTGCCAGCAGCTCGATGTCGGTCTCCTACGAGCAGTACTTC.

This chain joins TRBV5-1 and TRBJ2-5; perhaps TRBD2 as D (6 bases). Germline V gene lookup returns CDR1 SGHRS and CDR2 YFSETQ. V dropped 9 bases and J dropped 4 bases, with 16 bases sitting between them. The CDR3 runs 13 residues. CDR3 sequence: CATSQVGGETQYF. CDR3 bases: TGCGCCACTTCCCAGGTGGGGGGAGAGACCCAGTACTTC.